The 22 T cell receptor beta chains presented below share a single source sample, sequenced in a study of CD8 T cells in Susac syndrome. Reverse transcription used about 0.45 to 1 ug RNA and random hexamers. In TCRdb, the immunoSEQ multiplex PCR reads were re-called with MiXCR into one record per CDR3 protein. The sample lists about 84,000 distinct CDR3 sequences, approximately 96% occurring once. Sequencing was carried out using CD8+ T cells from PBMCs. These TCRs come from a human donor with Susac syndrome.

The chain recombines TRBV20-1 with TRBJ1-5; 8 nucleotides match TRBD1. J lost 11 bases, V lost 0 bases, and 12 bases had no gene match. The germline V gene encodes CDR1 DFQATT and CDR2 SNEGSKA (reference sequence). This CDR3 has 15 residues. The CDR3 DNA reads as TGCAGTGCTAGAGAAGCCGGACAGGGTGCCTTTGCCCAGCATTTT. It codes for CSAREAGQGAFAQHF.

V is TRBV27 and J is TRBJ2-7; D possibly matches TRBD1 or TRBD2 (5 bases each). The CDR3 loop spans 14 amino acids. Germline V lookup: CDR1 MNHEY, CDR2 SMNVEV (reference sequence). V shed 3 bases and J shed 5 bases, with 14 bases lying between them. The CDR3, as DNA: TGTGCCAGCAGTTTGGGACCCACTAGTAACGAGCAGTACTTC. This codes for CASSLGPTSNEQYF.

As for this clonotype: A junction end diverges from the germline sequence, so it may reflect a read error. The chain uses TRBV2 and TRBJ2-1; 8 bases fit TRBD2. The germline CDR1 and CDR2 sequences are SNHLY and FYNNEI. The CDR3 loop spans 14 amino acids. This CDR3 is CAGRGVSGSIEQFF. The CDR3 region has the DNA TGTGCCGGCAGGGGTGTGAGCGGGAGTATTGAGCAGTTCTTC. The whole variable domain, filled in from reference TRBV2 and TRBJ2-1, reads EPEVTQTPSHQVTQMGQEVILRCVPISNHLYFYWYRQILGQKVEFLVSFYNNEISEKSEIFDDQFSVERPDGSNFTLKIRSTKLEDSAMYFCAGRGVSGSIEQFFGPGTRLTVL.

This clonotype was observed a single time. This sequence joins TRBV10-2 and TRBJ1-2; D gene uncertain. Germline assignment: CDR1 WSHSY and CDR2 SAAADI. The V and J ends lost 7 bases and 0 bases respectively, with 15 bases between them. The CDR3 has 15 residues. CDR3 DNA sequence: TGCGCCAGCAAGGAGCAAGCGGCGCCTAACTATGGCTACACCTTC. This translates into CASKEQAAPNYGYTF.

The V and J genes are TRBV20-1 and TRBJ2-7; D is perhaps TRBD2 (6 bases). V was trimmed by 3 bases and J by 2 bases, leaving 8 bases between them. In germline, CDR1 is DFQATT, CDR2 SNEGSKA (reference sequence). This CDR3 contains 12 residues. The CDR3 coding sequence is TGCAGTGCTAGTAGCGGAACCTACGAGCAGTACTTC. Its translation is CSASSGTYEQYF.

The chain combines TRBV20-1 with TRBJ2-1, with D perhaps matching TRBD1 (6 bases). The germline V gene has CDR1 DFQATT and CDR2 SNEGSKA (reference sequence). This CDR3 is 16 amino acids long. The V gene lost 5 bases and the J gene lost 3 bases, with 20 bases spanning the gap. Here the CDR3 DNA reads TGCAGTGCTGGAATTACGCAGGGGATAGTCTACAATGAGCAGTTCTTC. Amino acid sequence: CSAGITQGIVYNEQFF.

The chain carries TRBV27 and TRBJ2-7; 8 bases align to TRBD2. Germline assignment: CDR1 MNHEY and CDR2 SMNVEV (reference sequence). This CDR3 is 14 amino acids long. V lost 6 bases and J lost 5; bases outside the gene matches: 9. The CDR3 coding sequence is TGTGCCAGCAGCCGGGAGGGACTACACAACGAGCAGTACTTC. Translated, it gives CASSREGLHNEQYF.

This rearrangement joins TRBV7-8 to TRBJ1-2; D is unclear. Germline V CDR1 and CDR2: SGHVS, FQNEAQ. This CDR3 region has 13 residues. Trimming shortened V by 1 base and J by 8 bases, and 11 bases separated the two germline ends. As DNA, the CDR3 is TGTGCCAGCAGCTTAGTAAGGGTGGGAGGCTACACCTTC. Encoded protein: CASSLVRVGGYTF.

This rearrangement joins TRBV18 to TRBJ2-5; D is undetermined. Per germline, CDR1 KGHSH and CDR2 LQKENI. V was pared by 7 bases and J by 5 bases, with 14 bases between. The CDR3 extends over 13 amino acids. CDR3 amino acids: CASYLEGLETQYF. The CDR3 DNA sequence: TGTGCCAGCTATCTAGAAGGCTTGGAGACCCAGTACTTC.

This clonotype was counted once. The CDR3 here is CASSLIVAPSYNEQFF. CDR3 bases: TGTGCCAGCAGCTTGATCGTCGCCCCCTCCTACAATGAGCAGTTCTTC. The gene calls are TRBV5-6 and TRBJ2-1; D remains unclear. CDR1 is SGHDT and CDR2 is YYEEEE in the germline V gene. V was shortened by 1 base and J by 0 bases, with 11 bases between the two germline ends. CDR3 size: 16 residues.

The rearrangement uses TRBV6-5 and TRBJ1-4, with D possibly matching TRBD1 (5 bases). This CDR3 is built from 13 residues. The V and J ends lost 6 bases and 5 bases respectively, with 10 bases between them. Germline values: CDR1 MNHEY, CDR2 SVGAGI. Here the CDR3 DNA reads TGTGCCAGCAGCCGGGACGGAAATGAAAAACTGTTTTTT. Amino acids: CASSRDGNEKLFF.

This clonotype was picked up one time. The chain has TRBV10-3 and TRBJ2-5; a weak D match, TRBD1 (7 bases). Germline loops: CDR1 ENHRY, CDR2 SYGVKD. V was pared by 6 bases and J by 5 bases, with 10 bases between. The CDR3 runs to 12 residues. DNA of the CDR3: TGTGCCATCAGCAGGGGGGAGGAGACCCAGTACTTC. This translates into CAISRGEETQYF.

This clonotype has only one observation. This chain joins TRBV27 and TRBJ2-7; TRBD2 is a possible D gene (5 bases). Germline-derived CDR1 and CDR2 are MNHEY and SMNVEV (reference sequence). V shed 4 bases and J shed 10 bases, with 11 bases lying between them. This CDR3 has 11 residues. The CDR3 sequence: CASSSGLDQYF. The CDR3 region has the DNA TGTGCCAGCAGTTCAGGACTGGATCAGTACTTC.

CDR3 residues: CASSQGLATDTQYF. The CDR3 nucleotides read TGTGCCAGCAGCCAAGGACTAGCCACAGATACGCAGTATTTT. The chain couples TRBV6-2 or TRBV6-3 to TRBJ2-3; 8 bases map to TRBD2. V shed 6 bases, J shed 2 bases, and the junction held 4 bases outside the gene matches. Germline CDR1 is MNHEY and CDR2 is SVGEGT. The CDR3 is made up of 14 amino acids.

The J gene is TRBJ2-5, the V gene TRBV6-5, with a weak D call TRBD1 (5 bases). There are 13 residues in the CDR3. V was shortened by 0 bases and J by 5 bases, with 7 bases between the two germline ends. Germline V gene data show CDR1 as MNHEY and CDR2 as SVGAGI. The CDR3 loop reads CASSYSAGETQYF. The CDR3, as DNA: TGTGCCAGCAGTTACTCGGCAGGGGAGACCCAGTACTTC.

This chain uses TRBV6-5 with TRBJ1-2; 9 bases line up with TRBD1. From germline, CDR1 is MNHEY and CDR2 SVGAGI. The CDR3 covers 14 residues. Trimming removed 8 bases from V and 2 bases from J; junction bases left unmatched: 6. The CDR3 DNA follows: TGTGCCAGCGCTCGACAGGGGGGGAACTATGGCTACACCTTC. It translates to CASARQGGNYGYTF.

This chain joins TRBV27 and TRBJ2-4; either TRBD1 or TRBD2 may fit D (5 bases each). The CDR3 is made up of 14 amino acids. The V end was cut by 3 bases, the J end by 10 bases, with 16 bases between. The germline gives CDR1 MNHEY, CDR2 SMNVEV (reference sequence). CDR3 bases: TGTGCCAGCAGTTTCGAGGGGCGTTTTAGGATTCAGTACTTC. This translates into CASSFEGRFRIQYF.

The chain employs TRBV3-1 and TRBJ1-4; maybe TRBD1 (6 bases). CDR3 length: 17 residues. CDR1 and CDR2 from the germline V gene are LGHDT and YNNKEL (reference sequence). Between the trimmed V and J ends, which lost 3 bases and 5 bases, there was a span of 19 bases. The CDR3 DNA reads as TGTGCCAGCAGCCATAGGAGGGGGGGAACTACAAATGAAAAACTGTTTTTT. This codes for CASSHRRGGTTNEKLFF.

CDR3 in amino acids: CSARQIGGSTGELFF. The CDR3 DNA follows: TGCAGTGCTAGGCAAATAGGGGGGAGCACCGGGGAGCTGTTTTTT. The rearrangement uses TRBV20-1 and TRBJ2-2, with D possibly called TRBD1 or TRBD2 (6 bases each). Germline V gene data show CDR1 as DFQATT and CDR2 as SNEGSKA (reference sequence). The CDR3 is 15 residues long. V lost 3 bases and J 4 bases, leaving 15 bases between the germline ends.

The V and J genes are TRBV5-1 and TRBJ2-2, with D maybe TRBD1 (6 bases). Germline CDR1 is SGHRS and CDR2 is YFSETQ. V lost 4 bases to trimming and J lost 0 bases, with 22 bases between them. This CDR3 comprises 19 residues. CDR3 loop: CASSPLRTEAVANTGELFF. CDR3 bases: TGCGCCAGCAGCCCCTTGCGGACAGAAGCGGTCGCGAACACCGGGGAGCTGTTTTTT.

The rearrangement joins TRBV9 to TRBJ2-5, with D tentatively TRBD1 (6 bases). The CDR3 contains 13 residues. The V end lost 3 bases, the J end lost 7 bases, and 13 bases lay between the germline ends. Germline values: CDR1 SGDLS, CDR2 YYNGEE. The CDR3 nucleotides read TGTGCCAGCAGCGAGACAGGTTCGGGGACCCAGTACTTC. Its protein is CASSETGSGTQYF.

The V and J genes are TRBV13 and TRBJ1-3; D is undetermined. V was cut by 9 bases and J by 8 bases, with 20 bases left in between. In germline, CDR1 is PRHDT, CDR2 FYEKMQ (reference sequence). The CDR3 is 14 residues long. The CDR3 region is CASSPAGRDDTIYF. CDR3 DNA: TGTGCCAGTTCGCCCGCGGGCCGGGATGACACCATATATTTT.